This entry describes one T cell receptor beta chain. The antigen remains undetermined. The time point is: pre-treatment sample, taken before nivolumab and TIL therapy. The data stem from a study of TIL therapy for anti-PD-1-resistant metastatic lung cancer. Across the study: Tumor harvest preceded PD-1/PD-L1 blockade, followed by nivolumab treatment. Tumors carried a median about 1.5 non-synonymous mutations per megabase.

Study results and limitations: Infused TIL clonotypes partially replaced the baseline blood repertoire, then decayed over months.

The libraries were made with immunoSEQ v3. Only in-frame clones appear in the TCRdb table, and some are missing; sequencing was by immunoSEQ multiplex PCR. The repertoire holds about 57,000 clones, 70% to 85% seen once, with around 4.8% in the top ten. The source was blood, collected at baseline. This TCR came from a woman aged 30-79 years with non-small cell lung cancer.

The CDR3 DNA sequence: TGTGCCAGCAGCGGACAGGGGGTTGGTATTCAGCCCCAGCATTTT. Protein: CASSGQGVGIQPQHF. The rearrangement uses TRBV2 and TRBJ1-5; 10 bases are shared with TRBD1. The CDR3 loop spans 15 amino acids. Germline trimming cut 6 bases from V and 6 bases from J; bases unmatched to any gene: 8. Germline V gene sequence: CDR1 SNHLY, CDR2 FYNNEI. The entire variable domain, with the rest obtained from reference TRBV2 and TRBJ1-5, is as follows: EPEVTQTPSHQVTQMGQEVILRCVPISNHLYFYWYRQILGQKVEFLVSFYNNEISEKSEIFDDQFSVERPDGSNFTLKIRSTKLEDSAMYFCASSGQGVGIQPQHFGDGTRLSIL.